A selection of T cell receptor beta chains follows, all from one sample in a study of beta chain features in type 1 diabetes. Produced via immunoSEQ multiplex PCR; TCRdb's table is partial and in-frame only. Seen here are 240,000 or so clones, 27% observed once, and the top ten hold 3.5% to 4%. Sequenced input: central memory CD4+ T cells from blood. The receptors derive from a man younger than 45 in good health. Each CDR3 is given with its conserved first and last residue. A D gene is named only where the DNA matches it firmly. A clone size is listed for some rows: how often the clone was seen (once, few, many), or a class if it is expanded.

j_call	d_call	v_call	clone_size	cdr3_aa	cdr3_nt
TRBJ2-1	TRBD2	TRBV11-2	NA	CASSTTSVGEQFF	TGTGCCAGCAGTACAACTAGCGTTGGTGAGCAGTTCTTC
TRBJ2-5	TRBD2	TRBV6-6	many	CASSTGTSGGLSTQYF	TGTGCCAGCAGCACCGGGACTAGCGGGGGGTTGTCGACCCAGTACTTC
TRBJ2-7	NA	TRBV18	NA	CASSPSPGSYEQYF	TGTGCCAGCTCACCATCCCCGGGCTCCTACGAGCAGTACTTC
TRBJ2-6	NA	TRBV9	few	CASRTPTGSSGANVLTF	TGTGCCAGCAGGACACCAACAGGTTCCTCTGGGGCCAACGTCCTGACTTTC
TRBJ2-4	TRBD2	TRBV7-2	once	CASSVSGGEIIAKNIQYF	TGTGCCAGCAGCGTTAGCGGGGGAGAGATTATAGCCAAAAACATTCAGTACTTC
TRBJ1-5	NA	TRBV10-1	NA	CASSTGNQPQHF	TGCGCCAGCAGTACAGGCAATCAGCCCCAGCATTTT
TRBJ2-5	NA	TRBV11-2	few	CASSLSPGETQYF	TGTGCCAGCAGCTTATCTCCCGGGGAGACCCAGTACTTC
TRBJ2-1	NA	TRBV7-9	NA	CASSPRGPSYNEQFF	TGTGCCAGCAGCCCTCGGGGGCCCTCCTACAATGAGCAGTTCTTC
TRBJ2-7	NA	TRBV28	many	CASSLGYEQYF	TGTGCCAGCAGCCTAGGCTACGAGCAGTACTTC
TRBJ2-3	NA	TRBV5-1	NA	CASSLQGSDTQYF	TGCGCCAGCAGCCTGCAGGGTTCAGATACGCAGTATTTT
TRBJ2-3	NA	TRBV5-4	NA	CASSWASLARGTDTQYF	TGTGCCAGCAGCTGGGCCTCACTAGCCAGGGGCACAGATACGCAGTATTTT
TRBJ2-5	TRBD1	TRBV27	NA	CASSLQGAETQYF	TGTGCCAGCAGCCTACAGGGGGCCGAGACCCAGTACTTC
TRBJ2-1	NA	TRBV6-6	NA	CASRNGEYNEQFF	TGTGCCAGCAGAAATGGGGAATACAATGAGCAGTTCTTC
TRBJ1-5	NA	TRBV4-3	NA	CASSRAITGNQPQHF	TGCGCCAGCAGCCGAGCAATCACAGGAAATCAGCCCCAGCATTTT
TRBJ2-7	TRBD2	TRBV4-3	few	CASSQTGGSNEQYF	TGCGCCAGCAGCCAAACGGGAGGGTCCAACGAGCAGTACTTC
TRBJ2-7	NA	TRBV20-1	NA	CSTVTSYEQYF	TGCAGTACCGTAACCTCCTACGAGCAGTACTTC
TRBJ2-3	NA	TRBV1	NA	CTSSHAVKRGMNTQYF	TGCACCAGCAGCCACGCCGTCAAGCGGGGGATGAATACGCAGTATTTT
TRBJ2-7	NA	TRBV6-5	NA	CASSQGPVAGEQYF	TGTGCCAGCAGTCAGGGACCGGTGGCGGGTGAGCAGTACTTC
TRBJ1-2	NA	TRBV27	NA	CASSLIPSYGYTF	TGTGCCAGCTCCCTAATTCCATCCTATGGCTACACCTTC
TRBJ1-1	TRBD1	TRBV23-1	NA	CASSQSNIWDRVEEAFF	TGCGCCAGCAGTCAATCCAACATCTGGGACAGGGTTGAAGAAGCTTTCTTT
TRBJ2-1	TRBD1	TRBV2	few	CASSVDRGPHNEQFF	TGTGCCAGCAGCGTAGACAGGGGCCCTCACAATGAGCAGTTCTTC
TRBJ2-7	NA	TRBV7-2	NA	CASSPTPGYEQYF	TGTGCCAGCAGTCCTACCCCGGGATACGAGCAGTACTTC
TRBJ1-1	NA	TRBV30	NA	CAWTWGVDTEAFF	TGTGCCTGGACCTGGGGGGTTGACACTGAAGCTTTCTTT
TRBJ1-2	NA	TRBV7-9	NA	CASSLSSYGYTF	TGTGCCAGCAGCTTATCCTCGTATGGCTACACCTTC
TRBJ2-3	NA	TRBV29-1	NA	CSVEKGGVMADTQYF	TGCAGCGTTGAAAAAGGAGGGGTCATGGCAGATACGCAGTATTTT
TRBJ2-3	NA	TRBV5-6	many	CASSFSHPDTQYF	TGTGCCAGCAGCTTCAGTCACCCGGATACGCAGTATTTT
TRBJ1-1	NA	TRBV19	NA	CASRPAGEWSTEAFF	TGTGCCAGTAGGCCGGCAGGGGAATGGTCCACTGAAGCTTTCTTT
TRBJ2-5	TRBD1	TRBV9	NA	CASSSRTGKTQETQYF	TGTGCCAGCAGCTCTCGGACAGGGAAAACCCAAGAGACCCAGTACTTC
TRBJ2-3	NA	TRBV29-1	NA	CSVASTADTQYF	TGCAGCGTTGCGAGCACTGCAGATACGCAGTATTTT
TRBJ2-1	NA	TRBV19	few	CASSETRGTYNEQFF	TGTGCCAGTAGTGAGACGCGGGGCACCTACAATGAGCAGTTCTTC
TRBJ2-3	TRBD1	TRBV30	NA	CAWSRAGGDTQYF	TGTGCCTGGAGTCGTGCAGGGGGAGATACGCAGTATTTT
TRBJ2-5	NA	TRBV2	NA	CASTITGTPQETQYF	TGTGCCAGCACAATAACCGGGACACCACAAGAGACCCAGTACTTC
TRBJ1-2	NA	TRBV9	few	CASSSVPDYGYTF	TGTGCCAGCAGCTCCGTGCCCGACTATGGCTACACCTTC
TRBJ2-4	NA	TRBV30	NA	CAWSIRGTGFSLLAKNIQYF	TGTGCCTGGAGTATCCGCGGAACAGGGTTTTCCCTACTGGCCAAAAACATTCAGTACTTC
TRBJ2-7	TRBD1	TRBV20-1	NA	CSADREYEQYF	TGCAGTGCAGACAGGGAGTACGAGCAGTACTTC
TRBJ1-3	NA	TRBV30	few	CAWRGSSSGNTIYF	TGTGCCTGGAGGGGATCGAGCTCTGGAAACACCATATATTTT
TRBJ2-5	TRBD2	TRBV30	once	CAWSGGGGPQETQYF	TGTGCCTGGAGTGGTGGCGGGGGTCCGCAAGAGACCCAGTACTTC
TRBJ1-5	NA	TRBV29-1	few	CSDGWRDDQPQHF	TGCAGCGACGGGTGGCGGGATGATCAGCCCCAGCATTTT
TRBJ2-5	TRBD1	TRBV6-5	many	CASSPRTGAETQYF	TGTGCCAGCAGTCCCCGGACAGGGGCAGAGACCCAGTACTTC
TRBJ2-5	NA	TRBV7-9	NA	CASSLGAGDTSQETQYF	TGTGCCAGCAGCTTAGGGGCAGGTGATACTTCCCAAGAGACCCAGTACTTC
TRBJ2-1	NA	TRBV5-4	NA	CASSLLEVLASEQFF	TGTGCCAGCAGCCTACTAGAAGTCCTAGCTTCTGAGCAGTTCTTC